This T cell receptor beta chain emerged from a study of blood T cell repertoires in COVID-19. In the study overall: The United States, Italy and Spain supplied acute and convalescent COVID-19 samples. T cells, B-cell-depleted T cells, or PBMCs provided the cDNA or gDNA that served as material.

Per germline, CDR1 SGHRS and CDR2 YFSETQ. CDR3 size: 13 residues. With 0 bases removed from V and 6 bases from J, the gap between germline ends came to 8 bases. This clone was picked up one time. As originally analysed: Reference gene primer amplification gave nucleated cell count estimates. Sequencing used immunoSEQ multiplex PCR; TCRdb keeps in-frame clones, though not all of them. V and J calls plus clone size are reproduced from that table; the DNA served to infer D and trimming. The sample carries approximately 74,000 clones, approximately 79% recorded once. The sequencing input was peripheral blood. V and J are TRBV5-1 and TRBJ2-3, with D perhaps TRBD2 (5 bases). This TCR derives from a human donor in a cohort sampled during active COVID-19. CDR3 sequence: CASSLGETDTQYF. Here the CDR3 DNA reads TGCGCCAGCAGCTTGGGGGAGACGGATACGCAGTATTTT. The full variable domain, rest sourced from reference TRBV5-1 and TRBJ2-3, is KAGVTQTPRYLIKTRGQQVTLSCSPISGHRSVSWYQQTPGQGLQFLFEYFSETQRNKGNFPGRFSGRQFSNSRSEMNVSTLELGDSALYLCASSLGETDTQYFGPGTRLTVL.